This T cell receptor (beta chain) was captured by sequencing in a study of blood T cell repertoires in COVID-19. Study-wide context: Samples of COVID-19 (acute and convalescent) were obtained from the United States, Italy and Spain.

The study drew participants aged about 18 to 89 years from around 24 US areas. Among Cohort 3 donors, those recovered had two negative PCRs, clearance, or symptom resolution. The data were produced by immunoSEQ multiplex PCR, yet TCRdb's version contains in-frame clones alone and is incomplete. This sample has some 400,000 clones, with more than 75% found just once. The CDR3 totals 13 residues. Germline CDR1 reads ENHRY; CDR2 reads SYGVKD. Deletions cut 11 bases from V and 3 bases from J, with 17 bases between. The chain is built from TRBV10-3 and TRBJ2-7, with D perhaps matching TRBD1 (6 bases). This receptor was obtained from a man aged 25 to 40 who had recovered from COVID-19. Sequences were obtained from PBMCs or T cells enriched from blood (not recorded which). The CDR3 coding sequence is TGTGCCTCGTGGACCGGGACAAACTACGAGCAGTACTTC. It is translated as CASWTGTNYEQYF.